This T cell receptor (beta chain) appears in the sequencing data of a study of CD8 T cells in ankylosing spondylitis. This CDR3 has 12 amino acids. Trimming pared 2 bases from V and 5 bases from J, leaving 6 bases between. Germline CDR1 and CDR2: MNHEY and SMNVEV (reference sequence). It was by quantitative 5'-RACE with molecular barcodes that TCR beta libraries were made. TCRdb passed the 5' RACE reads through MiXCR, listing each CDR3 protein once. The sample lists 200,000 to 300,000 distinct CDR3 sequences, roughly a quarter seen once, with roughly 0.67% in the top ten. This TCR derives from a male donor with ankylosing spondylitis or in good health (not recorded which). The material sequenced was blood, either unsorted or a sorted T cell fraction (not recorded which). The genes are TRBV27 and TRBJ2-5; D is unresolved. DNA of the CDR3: TGTGCCAGCAGTTTAGTCTACGAGACCCAGTACTTC. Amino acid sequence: CASSLVYETQYF.